Listed below are T cell receptor beta chains from one sample, sequenced in a study of regulatory T cells in long-lasting Graves disease. TCRdb independently ran MiXCR on the multiplex PCR reads; one entry per CDR3 protein. The sample carries fewer than 650,000 distinct CDR3 sequences, around 16% recorded once. These data were also filed under a second study, of T cells in Graves' hyperthyroidism and ophthalmopathy.

The sequencing used peripheral blood mononuclear cells (PBMCs), collected at new diagnosis, from a patient treated with antithyroid drugs. These receptors all come from a man aged 18 to 35 with Graves disease. CDR3s include the opening cysteine and the closing phenylalanine or tryptophan. D genes are given only for firm matches. Only some rows state a clone size, as once, few, many or a class for expanded clones.

TRBV27	-	TRBJ1-5	14	TRBD1	CASSLTGGWQPQHF	TGTGCCAGCAGTCTTACAGGGGGCTGGCAGCCCCAGCATTTT
TRBV20-1	-	TRBJ2-2	16	-	CSARAGPGASTGELFF	TGCAGTGCTAGAGCGGGGCCAGGGGCATCCACCGGGGAGCTGTTTTTT
TRBV6-1	-	TRBJ2-3	15	-	CASSPGLRSTDTQYF	TGTGCCAGCAGTCCCGGACTGCGGAGCACAGATACGCAGTATTTT
TRBV7-9	-	TRBJ1-4	15	-	CASSLPTSTNEKLFF	TGTGCCAGCAGCCTCCCTACCTCAACTAATGAAAAACTGTTTTTT
TRBV6-1	many	TRBJ1-1	15	-	CASRTWTGDNTEAFF	TGTGCCAGCAGAACATGGACGGGAGACAACACTGAAGCTTTCTTT
TRBV20-1	-	TRBJ2-5	17	TRBD2	CSARDWTSGNPQETQYF	TGCAGTGCTAGAGACTGGACTAGCGGGAATCCCCAAGAGACCCAGTACTTC
TRBV27	many	TRBJ1-2	13	-	CASSFGGDYGYTF	TGTGCCAGCAGTTTTGGAGGAGACTATGGCTACACCTTC
TRBV20-1	many	TRBJ1-5	15	-	CSARDGGSGGQPQHF	TGCAGTGCTAGAGATGGCGGCTCCGGAGGGCAGCCCCAGCATTTT
TRBV9	few	TRBJ1-3	15	-	CASSVGAGSGNTIYF	TGTGCCAGCAGCGTAGGGGCAGGGAGTGGAAACACCATATATTTT
TRBV30	many	TRBJ1-5	13	-	CAWSGGAGQPQHF	TGTGCCTGGAGTGGGGGGGCAGGTCAGCCCCAGCATTTT
TRBV10-3	-	TRBJ1-2	13	-	CAISMGPRSGYTF	TGTGCCATCAGCATGGGTCCGAGGAGCGGCTACACCTTC
TRBV12-3/TRBV12-4	-	TRBJ1-2	15	-	CASSLSGPGVGGYTF	TGTGCCAGCAGTCTTTCGGGTCCGGGGGTAGGCGGCTACACCTTC
TRBV19	-	TRBJ1-1	11	-	CASSIWGEAFF	TGTGCCAGTAGTATATGGGGAGAAGCTTTCTTT
TRBV27	-	TRBJ2-3	17	TRBD1	CASSLDPGGPSTDTQYF	TGTGCCAGCAGTTTAGACCCAGGGGGCCCTAGCACAGATACGCAGTATTTT
TRBV29-1	few	TRBJ1-1	12	-	CSVARGPTEAFF	TGCAGCGTGGCCCGGGGACCCACTGAAGCTTTCTTT
TRBV19	-	TRBJ2-1	16	-	CASSPLPRSSYNEQFF	TGTGCCAGTAGTCCCCTTCCTAGGAGCTCCTACAATGAGCAGTTCTTC
TRBV3-1	few	TRBJ1-5	14	-	CASSQARGGQPQHF	TGTGCCAGCAGCCAAGCCAGGGGAGGACAGCCCCAGCATTTT
TRBV27	many	TRBJ1-5	14	TRBD1	CASTPGQGNQPQHF	TGTGCCAGCACCCCGGGACAGGGCAATCAGCCCCAGCATTTT
TRBV13	many	TRBJ2-2	18	TRBD2	CASSLVGAGVPNTGELFF	TGTGCCAGCAGCTTAGTTGGCGCGGGAGTGCCGAACACCGGGGAGCTGTTTTTT
TRBV12-3/TRBV12-4	-	TRBJ2-3	15	TRBD2	CASTPLQREGRTQYF	TGTGCCAGCACACCCCTCCAGCGGGAGGGCCGCACGCAGTATTTT
TRBV11-1	once	TRBJ1-2	11	-	CASSAGNGYTF	TGTGCCAGCAGCGCGGGGAATGGCTACACCTTC
TRBV6-5	-	TRBJ1-5	16	-	CASSYGAGPSNQPQHF	TGTGCCAGCAGTTACGGCGCAGGGCCCAGCAATCAGCCCCAGCATTTT
TRBV20-1	many	TRBJ2-5	13	-	CSAIDSTQETQYF	TGCAGTGCTATCGACAGTACCCAAGAGACCCAGTACTTC
TRBV9	few	TRBJ2-2	16	TRBD1	CASSVDAGGNTGELFF	TGTGCCAGCAGCGTAGACGCAGGGGGAAACACCGGGGAGCTGTTTTTT
TRBV5-1	many	TRBJ1-1	15	TRBD1	CASSFQGAYGTEAFF	TGCGCCAGCAGCTTCCAGGGGGCCTACGGGACTGAAGCTTTCTTT
TRBV20-1	-	TRBJ2-1	13	-	CSAQALPYNEQFF	TGCAGTGCTCAAGCCCTACCCTACAATGAGCAGTTCTTC
TRBV7-9	many	TRBJ1-1	13	-	CASIPRENTEAFF	TGTGCCAGCATCCCACGAGAGAACACTGAAGCTTTCTTT
TRBV6-1	-	TRBJ1-5	18	-	CASSEPGGQPYSNQPQHF	TGTGCCAGCAGTGAACCAGGAGGGCAGCCCTATAGCAATCAGCCCCAGCATTTT
TRBV7-9	-	TRBJ1-1	14	-	CASSLEGVGAEAFF	TGTGCCAGCAGCTTAGAAGGGGTTGGCGCTGAAGCTTTCTTT
TRBV14	-	TRBJ2-7	13	-	CASSQGRAGEQYF	TGTGCCAGCAGCCAGGGAAGAGCCGGCGAGCAGTACTTC
TRBV9	few	TRBJ2-7	15	TRBD2	CASSGGLAGLHEQYF	TGTGCCAGCAGCGGGGGACTAGCGGGACTTCACGAGCAGTACTTC
TRBV28	few	TRBJ1-6	14	-	CASNLPEANSPLHF	TGTGCCAGCAATCTGCCGGAAGCTAATTCACCCCTCCACTTT
TRBV6-4	-	TRBJ2-5	14	-	CASSYSALGETQYF	TGTGCCAGCAGTTACAGCGCCCTAGGGGAGACCCAGTACTTC
TRBV28	many	TRBJ2-1	13	-	CASIRALNNEQFF	TGTGCCAGCATCCGGGCCCTCAACAATGAGCAGTTCTTC
TRBV30	-	TRBJ2-7	13	-	CAWSRDSMGEQYF	TGTGCCTGGAGTCGGGACTCGATGGGGGAGCAGTACTTC
TRBV12-3/TRBV12-4	-	TRBJ2-3	17	TRBD2	CASSSPTSGLHTDTQYF	TGTGCCAGCAGTTCTCCGACTAGCGGATTACACACAGATACGCAGTATTTT
TRBV27	-	TRBJ2-1	15	TRBD1	CASSLEDRGYNEQFF	TGTGCCAGCAGTTTAGAGGACAGGGGCTACAATGAGCAGTTCTTC
TRBV5-1	few	TRBJ1-1	14	-	CASSNLTGGTEAFF	TGCGCCAGCAGCAACCTGACAGGCGGAACTGAAGCTTTCTTT
TRBV6-5	many	TRBJ2-7	14	TRBD1	CASSYSTGPYEQYF	TGTGCCAGCAGTTACTCGACAGGGCCCTACGAGCAGTACTTC
TRBV19	few	TRBJ2-7	15	-	CASSMSRNRAYEQYF	TGTGCCAGTAGTATGTCTCGGAACAGGGCCTACGAGCAGTACTTC
TRBV28	few	TRBJ2-5	15	TRBD1	CASSLQRTGVETQYF	TGTGCCAGCAGTTTACAACGGACAGGGGTAGAGACCCAGTACTTC
TRBV12-3/TRBV12-4	many	TRBJ1-1	15	-	CASSPGTIRDTEAFF	TGTGCCAGCAGTCCCGGGACCATTCGGGACACTGAAGCTTTCTTT
TRBV30	many	TRBJ1-5	13	-	CACTGGSNQPQHF	TGTGCCTGCACGGGGGGTAGCAATCAGCCCCAGCATTTT
TRBV28	many	TRBJ2-2	18	TRBD2	CASSLWDPGKREDGELFF	TGTGCCAGCAGTTTATGGGACCCAGGGAAGCGGGAGGACGGGGAGCTGTTTTTT
TRBV7-8	many	TRBJ1-2	14	-	CASSASGLRNGYTF	TGTGCCAGCAGCGCCTCGGGGCTGAGGAATGGCTACACCTTC
TRBV5-6	-	TRBJ2-7	13	-	CAGISWGTYEQYF	TGTGCCGGCATCTCGTGGGGGACCTACGAGCAGTACTTC
TRBV5-1	-	TRBJ2-1	15	-	CASSMDSARSGEQFF	TGCGCCAGCAGCATGGACAGCGCTCGATCGGGTGAGCAGTTCTTC
TRBV5-1	many	TRBJ2-7	14	-	CASSLGLSDYEQYF	TGTGCCAGCAGCTTGGGGCTGTCGGATTACGAGCAGTACTTC
TRBV6-1	few	TRBJ2-5	14	TRBD1	CASKIQGAGETQYF	TGTGCCAGTAAAATACAGGGGGCGGGGGAGACCCAGTACTTC
TRBV6-1	many	TRBJ1-1	16	-	CASSEARWQSNTEAFF	TGTGCCAGCAGTGAAGCGAGGTGGCAGTCGAACACTGAAGCTTTCTTT
TRBV30	many	TRBJ1-1	15	TRBD1	CAWRAGNRGGREAFF	TGTGCCTGGAGGGCAGGGAACAGGGGAGGAAGAGAAGCTTTCTTT
TRBV9	-	TRBJ2-1	14	-	CASSFATSYNEQFF	TGTGCCAGCAGCTTTGCGACCTCCTACAATGAGCAGTTCTTC
TRBV5-1	many	TRBJ1-4	15	-	CASTPESGEKEKLFF	TGCGCCAGCACCCCTGAGTCAGGGGAAAAAGAAAAACTGTTTTTT
TRBV7-9	-	TRBJ2-7	15	TRBD2	CASSVRASGSYEQYF	TGTGCCAGCAGCGTCAGAGCCAGCGGGAGCTACGAGCAGTACTTC